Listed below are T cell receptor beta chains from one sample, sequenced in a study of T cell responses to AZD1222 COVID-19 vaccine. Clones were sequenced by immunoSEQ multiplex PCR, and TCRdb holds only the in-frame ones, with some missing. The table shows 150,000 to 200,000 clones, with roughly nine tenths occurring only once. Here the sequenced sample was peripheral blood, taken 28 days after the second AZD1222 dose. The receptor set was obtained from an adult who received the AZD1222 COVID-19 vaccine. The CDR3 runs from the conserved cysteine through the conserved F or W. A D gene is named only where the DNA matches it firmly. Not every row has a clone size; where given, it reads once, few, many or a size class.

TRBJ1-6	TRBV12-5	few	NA	CASGLTRVRNSPLHF	TGTGCTAGTGGTTTGACCAGGGTAAGAAATTCACCCCTCCACTTT
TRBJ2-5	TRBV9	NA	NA	CASSSGLGETQYF	TGTGCCAGCAGCAGCGGCCTGGGGGAGACCCAGTACTTC
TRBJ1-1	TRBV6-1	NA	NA	CASSEAVRVPNTEAFF	TGTGCCAGCAGTGAAGCGGTCAGGGTGCCGAACACTGAAGCTTTCTTT
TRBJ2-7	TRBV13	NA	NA	CASSLFGLSYEQYF	TGTGCCAGCAGCTTATTCGGCCTCTCCTACGAGCAGTACTTC
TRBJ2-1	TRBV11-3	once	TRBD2	CASSLVSLAGESHEQFF	TGTGCCAGCAGCTTAGTTTCCCTAGCGGGAGAGTCCCATGAGCAGTTCTTC
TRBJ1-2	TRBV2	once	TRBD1	CASSEAGTGRDGYTF	TGTGCCAGCAGTGAAGCCGGGACAGGAAGGGATGGCTACACCTTC
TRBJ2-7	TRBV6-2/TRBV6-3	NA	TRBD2	CASSYSAREGPYEQYF	TGTGCCAGCAGTTACTCGGCGCGGGAGGGCCCCTACGAGCAGTACTTC
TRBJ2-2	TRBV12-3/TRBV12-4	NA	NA	CASSRAGGELFF	TGTGCCAGCAGCCGTGCGGGGGGGGAGCTGTTTTTT
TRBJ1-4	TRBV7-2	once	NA	CASSPRKADPNEKLFF	TGTGCCAGCAGCCCAAGGAAGGCAGATCCTAATGAAAAACTGTTTTTT
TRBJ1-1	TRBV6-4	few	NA	CASSDYGDGGTEAFF	TGTGCCAGCAGTGACTATGGGGATGGGGGCACTGAAGCTTTCTTT
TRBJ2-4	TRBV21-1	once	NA	CARISGTRSAKNIQYF	TGTGCCAGGATCTCCGGGACTAGGTCGGCCAAAAACATTCAGTACTTC
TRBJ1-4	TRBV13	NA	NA	CASSLRAGGGEKLFF	TGTGCCAGCAGCTTACGCGCGGGGGGCGGTGAAAAACTGTTTTTT
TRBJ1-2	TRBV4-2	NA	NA	CASSQDRRGGGGYTF	TGTGCCAGCAGCCAAGATCGTAGGGGCGGCGGGGGCTACACCTTC
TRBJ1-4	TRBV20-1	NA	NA	CSASEGRGEKLFF	TGCAGTGCTAGTGAGGGGCGCGGAGAAAAACTGTTTTTT
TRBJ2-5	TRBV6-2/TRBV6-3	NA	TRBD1	CASSPTTGLETQYF	TGTGCCAGCAGTCCCACGACAGGGTTGGAGACCCAGTACTTC
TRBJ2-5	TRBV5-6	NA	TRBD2	CASSPRTSGLETQYF	TGTGCCAGCAGCCCAAGGACTAGCGGGTTGGAGACCCAGTACTTC
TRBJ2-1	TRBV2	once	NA	CASRRGRGPWDDNEQFF	TGTGCCAGCAGGAGGGGTCGGGGGCCTTGGGATGACAATGAGCAGTTCTTC
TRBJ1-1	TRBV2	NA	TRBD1	CASSLDRGVAEAFF	TGTGCCAGCAGTCTCGACAGGGGTGTCGCTGAAGCTTTCTTT
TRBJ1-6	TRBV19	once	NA	CASSIIRGSNPNSPLHF	TGTGCCAGTAGTATCATCCGGGGCTCGAATCCCAATTCACCCCTCCACTTT
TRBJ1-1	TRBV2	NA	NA	CASSERDSRGEAFF	TGTGCCAGCAGTGAACGGGACTCCCGTGGGGAAGCTTTCTTT
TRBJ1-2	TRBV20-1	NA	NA	CSASEGWGYTF	TGCAGTGCTAGTGAGGGTTGGGGCTACACCTTC
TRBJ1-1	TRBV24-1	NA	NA	CATRRGTEAFF	TGTGCCACCAGGCGGGGAACTGAAGCTTTCTTT
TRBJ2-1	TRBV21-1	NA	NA	CASPGEQFF	TGTGCCAGCCCGGGTGAGCAGTTCTTC
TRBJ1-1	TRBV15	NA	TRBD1	CATSRRQGYGTEAFF	TGTGCCACCAGCAGAAGACAGGGGTACGGCACTGAAGCTTTCTTT
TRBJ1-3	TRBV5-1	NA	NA	CASSSNGGNSGNTIYF	TGCGCCAGCAGTTCCAACGGGGGCAATTCTGGAAACACCATATATTTT
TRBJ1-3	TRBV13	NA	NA	CASSLGLGRDSGNTIYF	TGTGCCAGCAGCTTAGGCCTAGGGAGGGACTCTGGAAACACCATATATTTT
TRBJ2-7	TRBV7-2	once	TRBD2	CASSLGGYSGRYEQYF	TGTGCCAGCAGCTTAGGGGGGTATAGCGGGAGGTACGAGCAGTACTTC
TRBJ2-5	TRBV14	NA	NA	CASSQGLPPETQYF	TGTGCCAGCAGCCAGGGCCTCCCTCCAGAGACCCAGTACTTC
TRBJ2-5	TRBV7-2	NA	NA	CASSPTHETQYF	TGTGCCAGCAGCCCGACCCACGAGACCCAGTACTTC
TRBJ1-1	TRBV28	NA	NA	CASSQRRNTEAFF	TGTGCCAGCAGCCAGAGACGGAACACTGAAGCTTTCTTT
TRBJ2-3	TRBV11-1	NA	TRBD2	CASTPGTSGVNTQYF	TGTGCCAGCACCCCCGGGACTAGCGGGGTAAATACGCAGTATTTT
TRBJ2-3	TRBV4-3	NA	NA	CASSQDRVGASSTDTQYF	TGCGCCAGCAGCCAAGATCGAGTCGGGGCTAGCAGCACAGATACGCAGTATTTT
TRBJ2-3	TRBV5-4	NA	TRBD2	CASSEGLAGSDTQYF	TGTGCCAGCAGCGAGGGACTAGCGGGGTCAGATACGCAGTATTTT
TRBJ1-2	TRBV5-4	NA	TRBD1	CASSLGPGGGGFGYTF	TGTGCCAGCAGCTTGGGGCCAGGGGGCGGAGGCTTTGGCTACACCTTC
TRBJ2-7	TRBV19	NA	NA	CASSTPDGSYEQYF	TGTGCCAGTAGTACCCCGGACGGATCCTACGAGCAGTACTTC
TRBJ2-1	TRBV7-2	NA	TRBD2	CASSSSGRVGEQFF	TGTGCCAGCAGCTCTAGCGGGAGGGTTGGTGAGCAGTTCTTC
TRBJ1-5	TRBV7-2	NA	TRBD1	CASSLGTGFGQPQHF	TGTGCCAGCAGCTTAGGGACAGGGTTCGGTCAGCCCCAGCATTTT
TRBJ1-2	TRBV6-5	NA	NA	CASRGGSGYTF	TGTGCCAGCAGGGGGGGGAGCGGCTACACCTTC
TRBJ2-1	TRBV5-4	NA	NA	CASSLPNRYNEQFF	TGTGCCAGCAGCTTGCCGAATAGATACAATGAGCAGTTCTTC
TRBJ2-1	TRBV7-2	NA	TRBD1	CASSFGQGSYNEQFF	TGTGCCAGCAGTTTCGGACAGGGGTCCTACAATGAGCAGTTCTTC
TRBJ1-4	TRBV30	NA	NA	CAWSLGVRYSATNEKLFF	TGTGCCTGGAGTCTGGGGGTGCGGTATTCTGCAACTAATGAAAAACTGTTTTTT
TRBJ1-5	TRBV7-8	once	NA	CASSPKGAGPPSNQPQHF	TGTGCCAGCAGCCCCAAAGGGGCAGGCCCTCCTAGCAATCAGCCCCAGCATTTT
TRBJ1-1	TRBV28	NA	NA	CASRGGAGNENTEAFF	TGTGCCAGCAGAGGTGGAGCGGGTAATGAGAACACTGAAGCTTTCTTT
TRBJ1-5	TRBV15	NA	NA	CATSRDLNQPQHF	TGTGCCACCAGCAGAGATTTGAATCAGCCCCAGCATTTT
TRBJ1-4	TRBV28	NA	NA	CASSSLRGGSEKLFF	TGTGCCAGCAGTTCCCTAAGGGGAGGAAGTGAAAAACTGTTTTTT
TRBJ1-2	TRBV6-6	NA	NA	CASKAGEYYGYTF	TGTGCCAGCAAAGCAGGGGAATACTATGGCTACACCTTC